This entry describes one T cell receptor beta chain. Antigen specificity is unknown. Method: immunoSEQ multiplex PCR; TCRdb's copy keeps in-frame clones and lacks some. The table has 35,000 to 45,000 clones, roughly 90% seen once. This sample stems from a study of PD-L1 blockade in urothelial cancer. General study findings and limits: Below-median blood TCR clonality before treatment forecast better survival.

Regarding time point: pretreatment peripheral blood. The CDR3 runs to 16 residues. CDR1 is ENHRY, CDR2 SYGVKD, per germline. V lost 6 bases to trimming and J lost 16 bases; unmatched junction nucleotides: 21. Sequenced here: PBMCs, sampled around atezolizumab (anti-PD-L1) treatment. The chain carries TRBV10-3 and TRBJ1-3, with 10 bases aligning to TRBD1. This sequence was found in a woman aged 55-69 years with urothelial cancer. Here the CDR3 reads CAIRGYIPGQGSSLYF. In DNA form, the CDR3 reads TGTGCCATCAGGGGATATATTCCGGGACAGGGGTCCTCGCTGTATTTT.